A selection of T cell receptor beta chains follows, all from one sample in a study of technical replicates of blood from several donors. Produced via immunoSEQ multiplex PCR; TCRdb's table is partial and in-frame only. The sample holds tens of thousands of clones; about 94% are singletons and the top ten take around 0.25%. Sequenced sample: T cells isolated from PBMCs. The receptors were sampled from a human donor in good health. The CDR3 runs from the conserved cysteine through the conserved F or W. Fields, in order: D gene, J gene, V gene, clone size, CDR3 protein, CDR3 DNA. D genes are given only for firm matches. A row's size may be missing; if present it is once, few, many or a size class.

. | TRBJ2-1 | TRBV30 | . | CAWSTTGYEQFF | TGTGCCTGGAGTACTACAGGGTATGAGCAGTTCTTC
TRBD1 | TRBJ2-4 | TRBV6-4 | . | CASRGTALPKNIQYF | TGTGCCAGCAGAGGGACAGCTCTCCCCAAAAACATTCAGTACTTC
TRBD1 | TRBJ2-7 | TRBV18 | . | CASSQGESTYEQYF | TGTGCCAGCTCCCAGGGGGAGTCTACCTACGAGCAGTACTTC
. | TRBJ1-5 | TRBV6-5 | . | CASRPDGGNQPQHF | TGTGCCAGCAGACCGGACGGGGGCAATCAGCCCCAGCATTTT
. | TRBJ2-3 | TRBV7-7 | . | CASSFRRTDTQYF | TGTGCCAGCAGCTTTCGCAGGACAGATACGCAGTATTTT
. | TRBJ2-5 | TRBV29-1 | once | CSVAGRLQETQYF | TGCAGCGTCGCGGGACGGCTCCAAGAGACCCAGTACTTC
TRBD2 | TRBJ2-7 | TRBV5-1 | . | CASSLGTSGRAFSYEQYF | TGCGCCAGCAGCTTGGGTACTAGCGGGAGGGCTTTCTCCTACGAGCAGTACTTC
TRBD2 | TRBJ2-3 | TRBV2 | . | CASSEGRRLAAGDTQYF | TGTGCCAGCAGTGAAGGTCGCCGACTAGCGGCGGGGGATACGCAGTATTTT
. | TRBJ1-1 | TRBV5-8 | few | CASSQESFGTEAFF | TGTGCCAGCAGCCAAGAATCCTTCGGGACTGAAGCTTTCTTT
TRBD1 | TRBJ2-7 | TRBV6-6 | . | CASSRTGTGVDEQYF | TGTGCCAGCAGCCGGACCGGGACAGGGGTGGACGAGCAGTACTTC
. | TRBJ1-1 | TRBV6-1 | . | CASVVKRMNTEAFF | TGTGCCAGCGTAGTAAAAAGAATGAACACTGAAGCTTTCTTT
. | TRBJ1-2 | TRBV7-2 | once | CASSRTTGNYGYTF | TGTGCCAGCAGCCGGACGACAGGAAACTATGGCTACACCTTC
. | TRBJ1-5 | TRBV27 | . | CASSLFPNQPQHF | TGTGCCAGCAGTTTATTTCCTAATCAGCCCCAGCATTTT
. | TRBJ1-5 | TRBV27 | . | CASSDMRNQPQHF | TGTGCCAGCAGCGATATGAGGAATCAGCCCCAGCATTTT
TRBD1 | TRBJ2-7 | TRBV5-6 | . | CASSWDRDHEQYF | TGTGCCAGCAGCTGGGACAGGGACCACGAGCAGTACTTC
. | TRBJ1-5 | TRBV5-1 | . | CASSPGSGGSNQPQHF | TGCGCCAGCAGCCCAGGGTCGGGGGGATCGAATCAGCCCCAGCATTTT
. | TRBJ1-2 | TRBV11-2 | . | CASSPIQGWGLDGYTF | TGTGCCAGCAGCCCAATACAGGGATGGGGCTTGGATGGCTACACCTTC
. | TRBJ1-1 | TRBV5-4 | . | CASSPGGVGDTEAFF | TGTGCCAGCAGCCCTGGAGGGGTGGGGGACACTGAAGCTTTCTTT
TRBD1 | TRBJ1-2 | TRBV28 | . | CASIELGGYRGRDGYTF | TGTGCCAGCATTGAACTAGGGGGCTACAGGGGGCGAGATGGCTACACCTTC
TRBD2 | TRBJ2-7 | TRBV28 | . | CASSLGLAGASYEQYF | TGTGCCAGCAGTCTAGGACTAGCGGGGGCCTCCTACGAGCAGTACTTC
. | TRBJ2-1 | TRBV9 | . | CASSVAAGILGSEQFF | TGTGCCAGCAGCGTCGCGGCGGGGATCTTGGGTAGCGAGCAGTTCTTC
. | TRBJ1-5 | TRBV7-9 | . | CASSSINQPQHF | TGTGCCAGCAGCTCAATTAATCAGCCCCAGCATTTT
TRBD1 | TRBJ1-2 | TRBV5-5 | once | CASSLWTGGDSGYTF | TGTGCCAGCAGCTTGTGGACAGGGGGTGATAGTGGCTACACCTTC
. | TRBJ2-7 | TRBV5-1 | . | CASSLDRDTRLRDYEQYF | TGCGCCAGCAGCTTGGACAGGGATACAAGGTTAAGGGACTACGAGCAGTACTTC
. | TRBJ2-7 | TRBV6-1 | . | CASGAGVYEQYF | TGTGCCAGCGGAGCAGGGGTCTACGAGCAGTACTTC
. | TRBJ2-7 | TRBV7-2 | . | CASSQGFRSFDEQYF | TGTGCCAGCAGCCAGGGGTTTCGGAGCTTTGACGAGCAGTACTTC
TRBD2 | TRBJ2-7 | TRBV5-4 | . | CASSFLGGLAGGGYEQYF | TGTGCCAGCAGCTTTCTCGGAGGTCTAGCGGGAGGTGGCTACGAGCAGTACTTC
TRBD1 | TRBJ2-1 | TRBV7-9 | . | CASREDREVVF | TGTGCCAGCAGGGAGGACAGGGAGGTGGTCTTC
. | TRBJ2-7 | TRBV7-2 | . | CASRDSGVHEQYF | TGTGCCAGCAGGGACTCCGGGGTCCACGAGCAGTACTTC
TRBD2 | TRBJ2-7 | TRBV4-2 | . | CASSQEGLAASLEQYF | TGTGCCAGCAGCCAAGAGGGACTAGCGGCCTCCCTCGAGCAGTACTTC
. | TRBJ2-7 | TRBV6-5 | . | CASSLGGYEQYF | TGTGCCAGCAGTTTAGGAGGCTACGAGCAGTACTTC
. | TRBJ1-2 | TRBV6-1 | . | CASSEGLSTGYGYTF | TGTGCCAGCAGTGAGGGGCTATCGACAGGATATGGCTACACCTTC
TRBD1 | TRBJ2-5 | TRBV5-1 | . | CASSLGRTGEETQYF | TGCGCCAGCAGCTTAGGAAGGACAGGGGAAGAGACCCAGTACTTC
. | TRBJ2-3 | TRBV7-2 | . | CASSYSGTSTDTQYF | TGTGCCAGCAGCTACTCCGGGACTAGCACAGATACGCAGTATTTT
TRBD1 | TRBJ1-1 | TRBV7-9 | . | CASTSPDRVGRSGTEAFF | TGTGCCAGCACTTCCCCGGACAGGGTGGGGCGCAGTGGGACTGAAGCTTTCTTT
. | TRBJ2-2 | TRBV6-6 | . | CASSVGQTGELFF | TGTGCCAGCAGTGTGGGGCAGACCGGGGAGCTGTTTTTT
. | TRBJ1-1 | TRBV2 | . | CASTVGGRTEAFF | TGTGCCAGCACCGTGGGGGGGAGGACTGAAGCTTTCTTT
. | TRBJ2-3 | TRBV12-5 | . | CASGLLSRNILQGGASTDTQYF | TGTGCTAGTGGACTTTTAAGCCGAAACATCCTACAGGGAGGGGCTAGCACAGATACGCAGTATTTT
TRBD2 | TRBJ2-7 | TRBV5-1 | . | CASSPGLAGGKFYEQYF | TGCGCCAGCAGCCCGGGACTAGCGGGCGGAAAGTTCTACGAGCAGTACTTC
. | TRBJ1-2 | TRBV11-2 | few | CASSLSPSQGYTF | TGTGCCAGCAGCTTATCTCCCAGTCAAGGCTACACCTTC
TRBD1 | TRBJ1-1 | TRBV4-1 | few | CASSQRQGTNTEAFF | TGCGCCAGCAGCCAACGACAGGGGACGAACACTGAAGCTTTCTTT
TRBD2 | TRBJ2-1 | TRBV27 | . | CASSLTSGSLGEQFF | TGTGCCAGCAGTTTGACTAGCGGGAGTCTCGGCGAGCAGTTCTTC
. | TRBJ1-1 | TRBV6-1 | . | CASSEFGVGLGTEAFF | TGTGCCAGCAGTGAATTCGGGGTAGGGTTGGGCACTGAAGCTTTCTTT
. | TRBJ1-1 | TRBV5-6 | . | CASSLSATGAFF | TGTGCCAGCAGCCTGTCTGCAACGGGAGCTTTCTTT
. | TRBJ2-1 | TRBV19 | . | CASSFTGSEQFF | TGTGCCAGTAGTTTCACTGGGAGTGAGCAGTTCTTC
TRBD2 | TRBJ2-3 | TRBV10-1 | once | CASSEGTSGGLGTDTQYF | TGCGCCAGCAGTGAAGGGACTAGCGGGGGGCTCGGCACAGATACGCAGTATTTT
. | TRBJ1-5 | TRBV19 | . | CASRKQEYSNQPQHF | TGTGCCAGTAGAAAACAAGAATATAGCAATCAGCCCCAGCATTTT
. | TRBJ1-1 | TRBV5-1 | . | CASSSVRESGTEAFF | TGCGCCAGCAGCTCTGTGAGGGAATCGGGCACTGAAGCTTTCTTT
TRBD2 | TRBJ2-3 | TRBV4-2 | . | CASSLAGAQAVIADTQYF | TGTGCCAGCAGCCTAGCGGGGGCTCAGGCGGTGATCGCAGATACGCAGTATTTT
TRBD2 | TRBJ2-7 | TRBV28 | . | CASSLYGGLAGMDEQYF | TGTGCCAGCAGTTTATATGGGGGACTAGCGGGAATGGACGAGCAGTACTTC
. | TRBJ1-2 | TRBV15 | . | CATSRDYSVRNYGYTF | TGTGCCACCAGCAGAGATTATTCGGTACGGAACTATGGCTACACCTTC
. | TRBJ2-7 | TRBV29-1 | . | CSVATGPYEQYF | TGCAGCGTAGCAACAGGGCCCTACGAGCAGTACTTC
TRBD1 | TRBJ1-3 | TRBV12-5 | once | CASGLARQGVGNTIYF | TGTGCTAGTGGTTTGGCCCGACAGGGGGTTGGAAACACCATATATTTT
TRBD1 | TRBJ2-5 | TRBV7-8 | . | CASSSYRGQETQYF | TGTGCCAGCAGCTCGTACAGGGGACAAGAGACCCAGTACTTC
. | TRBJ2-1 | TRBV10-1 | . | CASSPGHQENVEFF | TGCGCCAGCAGCCCGGGACACCAGGAGAACGTGGAGTTCTTC